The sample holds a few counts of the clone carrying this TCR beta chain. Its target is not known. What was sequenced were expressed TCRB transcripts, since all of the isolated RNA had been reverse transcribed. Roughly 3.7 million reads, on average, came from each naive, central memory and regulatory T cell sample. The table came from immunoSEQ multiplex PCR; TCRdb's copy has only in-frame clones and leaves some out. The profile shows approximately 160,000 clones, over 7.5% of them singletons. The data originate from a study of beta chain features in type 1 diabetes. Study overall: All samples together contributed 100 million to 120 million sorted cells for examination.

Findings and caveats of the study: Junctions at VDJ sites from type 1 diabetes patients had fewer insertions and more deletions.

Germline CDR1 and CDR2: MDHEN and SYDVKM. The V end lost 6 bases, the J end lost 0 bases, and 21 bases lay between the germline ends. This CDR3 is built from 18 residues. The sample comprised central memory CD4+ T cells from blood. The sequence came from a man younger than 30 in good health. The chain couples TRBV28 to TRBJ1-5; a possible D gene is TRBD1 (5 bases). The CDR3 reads CASSLWGGPQYSNQPQHF. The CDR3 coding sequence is TGTGCCAGCAGCCTCTGGGGGGGACCCCAATATAGCAATCAGCCCCAGCATTTT.